This T cell receptor beta chain came from a study of T cell responses to AZD1222 COVID-19 vaccine. The study, taken as a whole, reports: CD4 TCRs associated with vaccination spanned spike, dominating at 160-218 and 743-854. AZD1222 recipients seropositive at baseline numbered only 6 or 7. Donors in the cohort were predominantly white British and more often female, and clonal diversity was possibly underestimated.

Details on this clone: The antigen is undetermined.

Using immunoSEQ multiplex PCR, the repertoire was profiled, and TCRdb retains in-frame clones only, with some absent. In the table there are about 110,000 clones, approximately 90% of which are singletons. Trimming removed 5 bases from V and 4 bases from J, with 18 bases in between. The CDR3 spans 16 residues. The germline CDR1 and CDR2 sequences are MNHEY and SMNVEV (reference sequence). The chain combines TRBV27 with TRBJ1-5; TRBD1 might be the D (6 bases). The sequence came from an adult who received the AZD1222 COVID-19 vaccine. Source: peripheral blood, taken 28 days after the second AZD1222 dose. CDR3 residues: CASSPRWGPPNQPQHF. CDR3 DNA sequence: TGTGCCAGCAGTCCTCGGTGGGGGCCTCCGAATCAGCCCCAGCATTTT.